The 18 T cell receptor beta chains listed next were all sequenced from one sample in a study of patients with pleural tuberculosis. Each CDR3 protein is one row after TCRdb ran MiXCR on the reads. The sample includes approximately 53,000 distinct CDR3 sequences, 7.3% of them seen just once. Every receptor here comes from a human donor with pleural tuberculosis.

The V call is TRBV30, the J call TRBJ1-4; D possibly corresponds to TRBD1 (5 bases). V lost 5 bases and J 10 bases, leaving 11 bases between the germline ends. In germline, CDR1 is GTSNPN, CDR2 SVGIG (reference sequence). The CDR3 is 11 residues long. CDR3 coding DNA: TGTGCCTGGGCCAGGGAGAGAAAACTGTTTTTT. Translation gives CAWARERKLFF.

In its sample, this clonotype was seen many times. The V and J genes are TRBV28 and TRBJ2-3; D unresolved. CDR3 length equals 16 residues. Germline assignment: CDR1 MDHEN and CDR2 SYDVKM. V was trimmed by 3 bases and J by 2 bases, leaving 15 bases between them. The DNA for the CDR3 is TGTGCCAGCAGTTTCGAGCAGTCGGCCTACACAGATACGCAGTATTTT. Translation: CASSFEQSAYTDTQYF.

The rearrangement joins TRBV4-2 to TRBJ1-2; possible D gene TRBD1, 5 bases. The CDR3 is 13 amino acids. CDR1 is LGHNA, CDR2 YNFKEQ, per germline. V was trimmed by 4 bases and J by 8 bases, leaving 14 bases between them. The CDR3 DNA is TGTGCCAGCAGCCGTCGGGGGATGGGGGGCTACACCTTC. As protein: CASSRRGMGGYTF.

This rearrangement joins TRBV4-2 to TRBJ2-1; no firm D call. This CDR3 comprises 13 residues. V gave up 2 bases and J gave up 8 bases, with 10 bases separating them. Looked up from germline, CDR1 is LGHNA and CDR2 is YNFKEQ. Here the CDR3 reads CASSQFRADEQFF. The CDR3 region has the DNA TGTGCCAGCAGCCAATTTCGTGCGGATGAGCAGTTCTTC.

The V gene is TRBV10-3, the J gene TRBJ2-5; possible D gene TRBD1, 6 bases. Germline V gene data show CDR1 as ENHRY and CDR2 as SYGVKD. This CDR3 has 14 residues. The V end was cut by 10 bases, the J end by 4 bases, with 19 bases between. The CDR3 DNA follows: TGTGCCACGAAGACAGGCTTGGTATCAGAGACCCAGTACTTC. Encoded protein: CATKTGLVSETQYF.

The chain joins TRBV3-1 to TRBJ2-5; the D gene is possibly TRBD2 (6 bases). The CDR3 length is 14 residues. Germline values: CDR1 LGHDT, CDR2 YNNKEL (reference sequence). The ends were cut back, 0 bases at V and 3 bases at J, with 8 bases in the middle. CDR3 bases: TGTGCCAGCAGCCAAGATGGGGGGAAAGAGACCCAGTACTTC. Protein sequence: CASSQDGGKETQYF.

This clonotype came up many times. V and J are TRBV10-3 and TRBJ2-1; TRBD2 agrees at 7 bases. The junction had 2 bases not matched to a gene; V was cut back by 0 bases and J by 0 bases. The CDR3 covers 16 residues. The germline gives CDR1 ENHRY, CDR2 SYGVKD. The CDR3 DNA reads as TGTGCCATCAGTGAGTCAGGGGACTACTCCTACAATGAGCAGTTCTTC. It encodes CAISESGDYSYNEQFF.

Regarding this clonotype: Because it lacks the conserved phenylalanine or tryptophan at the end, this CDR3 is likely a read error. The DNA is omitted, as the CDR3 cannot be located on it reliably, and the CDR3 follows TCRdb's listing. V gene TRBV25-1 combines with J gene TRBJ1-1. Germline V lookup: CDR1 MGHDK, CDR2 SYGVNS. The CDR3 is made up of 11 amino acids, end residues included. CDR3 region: CASSGQFVAFS.

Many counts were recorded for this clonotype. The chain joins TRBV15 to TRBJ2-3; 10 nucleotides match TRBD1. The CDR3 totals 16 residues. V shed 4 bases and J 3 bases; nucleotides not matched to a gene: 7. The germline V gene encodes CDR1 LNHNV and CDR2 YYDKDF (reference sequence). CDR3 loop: CATSKTGGGMTDTQYF. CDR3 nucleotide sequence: TGTGCCACCAGCAAGACAGGGGGCGGTATGACAGATACGCAGTATTTT.

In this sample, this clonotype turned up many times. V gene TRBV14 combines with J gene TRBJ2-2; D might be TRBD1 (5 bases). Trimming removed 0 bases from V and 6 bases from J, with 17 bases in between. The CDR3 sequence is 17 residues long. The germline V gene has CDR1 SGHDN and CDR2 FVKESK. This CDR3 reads CASSQEKGSGMAGELFF. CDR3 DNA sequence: TGTGCCAGCAGCCAAGAAAAGGGATCAGGGATGGCCGGGGAGCTGTTTTTT.

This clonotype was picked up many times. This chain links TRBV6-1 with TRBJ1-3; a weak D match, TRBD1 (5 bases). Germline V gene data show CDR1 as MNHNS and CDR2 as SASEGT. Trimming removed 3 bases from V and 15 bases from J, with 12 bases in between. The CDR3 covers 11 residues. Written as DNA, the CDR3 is TGTGCCAGCAGTGAGGTGGGGCTGGAATATTTT. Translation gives CASSEVGLEYF.

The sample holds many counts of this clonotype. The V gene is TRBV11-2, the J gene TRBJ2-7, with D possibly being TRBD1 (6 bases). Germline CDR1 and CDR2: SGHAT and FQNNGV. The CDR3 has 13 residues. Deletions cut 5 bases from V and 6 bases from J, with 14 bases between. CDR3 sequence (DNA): TGTGCCAGCAGCGCAACCTGGACAGCCGAGCAGTACGTC. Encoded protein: CASSATWTAEQYV.

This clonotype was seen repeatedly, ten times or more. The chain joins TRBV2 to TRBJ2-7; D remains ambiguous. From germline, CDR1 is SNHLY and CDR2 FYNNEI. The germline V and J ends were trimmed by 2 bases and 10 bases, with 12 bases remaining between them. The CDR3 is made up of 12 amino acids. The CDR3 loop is CASSESGYAQYF. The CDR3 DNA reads TGTGCCAGCAGTGAATCCGGATACGCACAGTACTTC.

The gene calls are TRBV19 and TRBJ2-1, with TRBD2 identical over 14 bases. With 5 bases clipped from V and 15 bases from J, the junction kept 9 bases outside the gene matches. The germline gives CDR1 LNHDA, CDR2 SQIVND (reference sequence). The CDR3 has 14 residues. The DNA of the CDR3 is TGTGCCAGTAGTCCAGGACTAGCGGGGGGTAGTTGGTTCTTC. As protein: CASSPGLAGGSWFF.

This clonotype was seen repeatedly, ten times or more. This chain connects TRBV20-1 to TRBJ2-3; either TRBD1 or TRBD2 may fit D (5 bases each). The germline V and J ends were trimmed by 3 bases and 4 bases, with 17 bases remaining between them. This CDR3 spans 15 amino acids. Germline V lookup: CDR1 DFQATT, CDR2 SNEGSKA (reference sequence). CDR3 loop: CSASLFGGVPDTQYF. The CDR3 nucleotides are TGCAGTGCTAGTCTGTTTGGGGGAGTCCCAGATACGCAGTATTTT.

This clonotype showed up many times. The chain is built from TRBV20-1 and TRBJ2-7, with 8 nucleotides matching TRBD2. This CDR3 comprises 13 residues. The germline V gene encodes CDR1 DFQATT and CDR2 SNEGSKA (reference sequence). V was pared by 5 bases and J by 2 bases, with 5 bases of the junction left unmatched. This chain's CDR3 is CSAQGLEAYEQYF. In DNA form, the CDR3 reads TGCAGTGCTCAGGGACTAGAAGCCTACGAGCAGTACTTC.

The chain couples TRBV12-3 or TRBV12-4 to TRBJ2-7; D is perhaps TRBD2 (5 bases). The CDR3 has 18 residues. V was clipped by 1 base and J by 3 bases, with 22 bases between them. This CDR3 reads CASSLVAALGPSIYEQYF. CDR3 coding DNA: TGTGCCAGCAGTTTAGTGGCCGCACTAGGCCCATCTATCTACGAGCAGTACTTC.

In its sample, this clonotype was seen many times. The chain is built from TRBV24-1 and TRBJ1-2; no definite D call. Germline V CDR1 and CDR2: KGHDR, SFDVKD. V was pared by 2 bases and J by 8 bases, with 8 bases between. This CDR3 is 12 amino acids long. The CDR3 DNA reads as TGTGCCACCAGTGATTCCGTTGGCGGCTACACCTTC. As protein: CATSDSVGGYTF.